These 26 T cell receptor beta chains share one sample of origin, sequenced in a study of PD-1 blockade in classical Hodgkin lymphoma. Profiling relied on immunoSEQ multiplex PCR, and the TCRdb table lists in-frame clones only, not all of them. The data hold 15,000 to 20,000 clones, with over 60% observed a single time. Time point here: cycle 4 day 1 (C4D1), after less than 7 weeks of nivolumab. Brentuximab vedotin exposure varied, and every patient relapsed after autologous stem cell transplantation. The specimen comprised peripheral blood mononuclear cells (PBMCs), sampled before the fourth cycle of nivolumab. These receptors were taken from a human donor with classical Hodgkin lymphoma.

The chain joins TRBV11-2 to TRBJ2-7; 8 bases map to TRBD2. Trimming at V came to 1 base and at J to 3 bases, leaving 5 bases not matched to a gene. Germline V lookup: CDR1 SGHAT, CDR2 FQNNGV. CDR3 length equals 15 residues. CDR3: CASSLGAGDLYEQYF. The CDR3 DNA follows: TGTGCCAGCAGCTTAGGAGCGGGAGACCTCTACGAGCAGTACTTC.

This clone was observed a single time. The V and J genes are TRBV5-1 and TRBJ2-7, with D hard to call. CDR1 SGHRS and CDR2 YFSETQ come from the germline V gene. The CDR3 length is 14 residues. The V gene lost 4 bases and the J gene lost 0 bases, with 11 bases spanning the gap. The CDR3 coding sequence is TGCGCCAGCAGCCCAGGCGCGAGCTCCTACGAGCAGTACTTC. This sequence encodes CASSPGASSYEQYF.

This chain uses TRBV4-1 with TRBJ2-7, with TRBD2 matching over 11 bases. This CDR3 has 15 amino acids. CDR1 and CDR2 from the germline V gene are MGHRA and YSYEKL. The V and J ends lost 4 bases and 4 bases, in that order; junction bases with no gene match: 6. DNA for the CDR3: TGCGCCAGCAGCCCTCTTACTAGCGGGAGATACGAGCAGTACTTC. Its translation: CASSPLTSGRYEQYF.

The J gene is TRBJ2-1, the V gene TRBV7-8; TRBD2 aligns across 11 bases. The CDR3 loop spans 15 amino acids. The trim removed 3 bases at V and 3 bases at J, leaving 1 base unmatched. Germline CDR1 and CDR2: SGHVS and FQNEAQ. CDR3 sequence: CASSFGTSGYNEQFF. CDR3 in DNA: TGTGCCAGCAGCTTCGGGACTAGCGGCTACAATGAGCAGTTCTTC. Looking up the rest from reference TRBV7-8 and TRBJ2-1 gives the full variable domain: GAGVSQSPRYKVAKRGQDVALRCDPISGHVSLFWYQQALGQGPEFLTYFQNEAQLDKSGLPSDRFFAERPEGSVSTLKIQRTQQEDSAVYLCASSFGTSGYNEQFFGPGTRLTVL.

V gene TRBV7-9 combines with J gene TRBJ2-1, with 7 nucleotides matching TRBD2. The CDR3 has 15 amino acids. V was pared by 5 bases and J by 4 bases, with 8 bases of the junction left unmatched. CDR1 is SEHNR, CDR2 FQNEAQ, per germline (reference sequence). CDR3 in amino acids: CASSPTAGAYNEQFF. The CDR3 DNA follows: TGTGCCAGCAGCCCCACGGCGGGAGCATACAATGAGCAGTTCTTC.

This clone was observed once. The chain has TRBV29-1 and TRBJ2-7; tentatively, D is TRBD1 or TRBD2 (6 bases each). V was pared by 6 bases and J by 2 bases, with 11 bases between. This CDR3 region has 12 residues. CDR1 is SQVTM and CDR2 is ANQGSEA in the germline V gene. This chain's CDR3 is CSVNGGPYEQYF. CDR3 coding DNA: TGCAGCGTGAATGGGGGGCCCTACGAGCAGTACTTC.

This clone has a handful of counts. The chain uses TRBV27 and TRBJ2-5; TRBD2 is a possible D gene (6 bases). Germline V gene sequence: CDR1 MNHEY, CDR2 SMNVEV (reference sequence). Trimming removed 8 bases from V and 0 bases from J, with 10 bases in between. This CDR3 has 13 residues. The CDR3 reads CASGDFNQETQYF. CDR3 bases: TGTGCCAGCGGGGACTTTAACCAAGAGACCCAGTACTTC.

The rearrangement uses TRBV30 and TRBJ2-2; D gene unclear. This CDR3 is 14 amino acids long. The germline CDR1 and CDR2 sequences are GTSNPN and SVGIG (reference sequence). V lost 3 bases and J lost 1, with 9 bases in between. The CDR3: CAWRRGVNTGELFF. The DNA for the CDR3 is TGTGCCTGGAGACGCGGAGTGAACACCGGGGAGCTGTTTTTT.

The V call is TRBV2, the J call TRBJ2-2; 7 bases match TRBD2. Per germline, CDR1 SNHLY and CDR2 FYNNEI. V lost 0 bases, J lost 0 bases, and 1 base stayed unmatched. CDR3 size: 16 residues. The CDR3 loop reads CASSEARGANTGELFF. The CDR3 DNA reads TGTGCCAGCAGTGAAGCTCGGGGGGCGAACACCGGGGAGCTGTTTTTT.

This rearrangement joins TRBV5-1 to TRBJ2-7; D perhaps matches TRBD2 (5 bases). Trimming removed 3 bases from V and 3 bases from J, with 13 bases in between. CDR3 length equals 14 residues. Germline assignment: CDR1 SGHRS and CDR2 YFSETQ. In DNA form, the CDR3 reads TGCGCCAGCAGCTCCGGACTTGGATTCTACGAGCAGTACTTC. Translating gives CASSSGLGFYEQYF. Variable domain in full (rest from reference TRBV5-1 and TRBJ2-7): KAGVTQTPRYLIKTRGQQVTLSCSPISGHRSVSWYQQTPGQGLQFLFEYFSETQRNKGNFPGRFSGRQFSNSRSEMNVSTLELGDSALYLCASSSGLGFYEQYFGPGTRLTVT.

This clone was detected a few times. The gene calls are TRBV11-2 and TRBJ1-5; D uncertain. The CDR3 runs 15 residues. V was cut by 3 bases and J by 3 bases, with 12 bases left in between. Germline CDR1 reads SGHAT; CDR2 reads FQNNGV. CDR3 sequence: CASSLIGNPNQPQHF. The CDR3 DNA follows: TGTGCCAGCAGCTTGATTGGGAATCCCAATCAGCCCCAGCATTTT.

The chain uses TRBV4-1 and TRBJ2-5, with D hard to call. The J call is doubtful: the DNA matches TRBJ2-7 better. The CDR3 is 13 amino acids. The germline gives CDR1 MGHRA, CDR2 YSYEKL. CDR3 protein: CASSHDGNYEQYF. The CDR3 coding sequence is TGCGCCAGCAGCCACGATGGAAATTACGAGCAGTACTTC.

The V call is TRBV29-1, the J call TRBJ2-3; D is perhaps TRBD1 or TRBD2 (5 bases each). Per germline, CDR1 SQVTM and CDR2 ANQGSEA. V was clipped by 4 bases and J by 0 bases, with 23 bases between them. The CDR3 extends over 18 amino acids. The CDR3 DNA is TGCAGCGTTGTAGGGGTGGTCGGGATAGATTGGAGCACAGATACGCAGTATTTT. It yields the protein CSVVGVVGIDWSTDTQYF.

V is TRBV5-8 and J is TRBJ2-2, with D perhaps being TRBD1 or TRBD2 (5 bases each). The CDR3 contains 18 residues. The ends were cut back, 4 bases at V and 3 bases at J, with 22 bases in the middle. The germline CDR1 and CDR2 sequences are SGHTS and YDEGEE. The CDR3 region is CASSPWNIRVRDTGELFF. The CDR3 DNA follows: TGTGCCAGCAGCCCATGGAATATCAGGGTGCGGGACACCGGGGAGCTGTTTTTT.

The chain recombines TRBV4-1 with TRBJ2-7; the match to TRBD1 covers 7 bases. This CDR3 has 16 amino acids. Germline CDR1 and CDR2: MGHRA and YSYEKL. The V gene end was trimmed by 3 bases and the J gene end by 1 base; junction bases not matched to a gene: 9. In DNA form, the CDR3 reads TGCGCCAGCAGCCACAGACCGGGACAGAGGTCCTACGAGCAGTACTTC. It codes for CASSHRPGQRSYEQYF.

The rearrangement uses TRBV21-1 and TRBJ1-2; TRBD1 reflects the table's D call only, with no check against the DNA. TRBV21-1 is a known pseudogene. The CDR3 spans 12 residues. CDR3 loop: CASSKEGGGYTF. In nucleotides, the CDR3 is TGTGCCAGCAGCAAAGAAGGGGGTGGCTACACCTTC.

The CDR3 DNA sequence: TGTGCCAGCAGCTCCGGCTCCTACAATGAGCAGTTCTTC. Translation: CASSSGSYNEQFF. The rearrangement uses TRBV5-6 and TRBJ2-1; D not certain. Germline V CDR1 and CDR2: SGHDT, YYEEEE. The CDR3 has 13 amino acids. V lost 3 bases to trimming and J lost 0 bases, with 4 bases between them. Complete variable domain (other parts from reference TRBV5-6 and TRBJ2-1): DAGVTQSPTHLIKTRGQQVTLRCSPKSGHDTVSWYQQALGQGPQFIFQYYEEEERQRGNFPDRFSGHQFPNYSSELNVNALLLGDSALYLCASSSGSYNEQFFGPGTRLTVL.

There are a few counts of this clone. This chain links TRBV29-1 with TRBJ2-3, with TRBD2 matching 7 bases. In germline, CDR1 is SQVTM, CDR2 ANQGSEA. The length of the CDR3 is 15 residues. The V segment lost 5 bases and the J segment 0 bases; nucleotides outside the gene matches: 8. The chain's CDR3 is CSVQGGTDSTDTQYF. In DNA form, the CDR3 reads TGCAGCGTTCAGGGAGGGACCGATAGCACAGATACGCAGTATTTT.

The rearrangement links TRBV4-1 to TRBJ2-2; 8 positions agree with TRBD2. Germline V CDR1 and CDR2: MGHRA, YSYEKL. V trimming: 2 bases; J trimming: 6 bases; junction bases outside the gene matches: 5. The CDR3 sequence is 15 residues long. The CDR3 DNA reads as TGCGCCAGCAGCCAAAGCAGCGGGAGTTCCGGGGAGCTGTTTTTT. Protein sequence: CASSQSSGSSGELFF.

The rearrangement links TRBV2 to TRBJ2-7; the D gene could be TRBD1 or TRBD2 (5 bases each). V lost 5 bases and J lost 9, with 20 bases in between. The CDR3 runs 14 residues. Germline values: CDR1 SNHLY, CDR2 FYNNEI. CDR3 nucleotides: TGTGCCAGCAGTCCTCCGGGACGGCCGGCCTGGCAGTACTTC. It specifies CASSPPGRPAWQYF.

The chain recombines TRBV15 with TRBJ1-5; the D is unclear. The germline V and J ends were trimmed by 0 bases and 4 bases, with 7 bases remaining between them. Germline-derived CDR1 and CDR2 are LNHNV and YYDKDF (reference sequence). This CDR3 has 14 residues. The CDR3 DNA follows: TGTGCCACCAGCAGAGAGTCGAAGAATCAGCCCCAGCATTTT. Translation gives CATSRESKNQPQHF.

The rearrangement joins TRBV5-1 to TRBJ1-1, with 7 bases aligning to TRBD1. Germline CDR1 is SGHRS and CDR2 is YFSETQ. The CDR3 loop spans 15 amino acids. V was clipped by 5 bases and J by 0 bases; unmatched bases: 7. CDR3 region: CASRILGTVNTEAFF. CDR3 in DNA: TGCGCCAGCAGAATCCTCGGGACAGTGAACACTGAAGCTTTCTTT.

On this clone: The junction and the germline gene differ at one end; a read error may be behind it. V usage is TRBV11-2 and J usage is TRBJ2-7, with a tentative D call TRBD2 (6 bases). Germline CDR1 reads SGHAT; CDR2 reads FQNNGV. CDR3 length equals 11 residues. The CDR3 sequence is CASSFSGWGEF. CDR3 sequence (DNA): TGTGCCAGCAGCTTTAGCGGTTGGGGCGAGTTC.

A note on this clone: A junction boundary mismatches the germline segment, possibly from a read error. The rearrangement links TRBV5-1 to TRBJ2-7; tentatively, D is TRBD1 (7 bases). This CDR3 has 14 residues. Germline V gives CDR1 SGHRS, CDR2 YFSETQ. CDR3 loop: CASSLEAGQAVGGF. The CDR3 DNA reads TGCGCCAGCAGCTTGGAAGCAGGACAGGCCGTGGGGGGATTC.

This clone turned up a few times. The chain combines TRBV5-1 with TRBJ1-5; D possibly corresponds to TRBD1 (5 bases). CDR3 length: 14 residues. Trimming shortened V by 7 bases and J by 4 bases, and 15 bases separated the two germline ends. Germline CDR1 SGHRS, CDR2 YFSETQ. The CDR3 here is CASPYEGPNQPQHF. The CDR3 DNA reads TGCGCCAGCCCGTACGAGGGGCCAAATCAGCCCCAGCATTTT. Based on the CDR3 plus reference TRBV5-1 and TRBJ1-5, the full variable domain is KAGVTQTPRYLIKTRGQQVTLSCSPISGHRSVSWYQQTPGQGLQFLFEYFSETQRNKGNFPGRFSGRQFSNSRSEMNVSTLELGDSALYLCASPYEGPNQPQHFGDGTRLSIL.

The V and J genes are TRBV7-2 and TRBJ2-7; D ambiguous. This CDR3 is 13 amino acids long. V lost 5 bases and J 4 bases, leaving 12 bases between the germline ends. Germline V gives CDR1 SGHTA, CDR2 FQGNSA. The CDR3, as DNA: TGTGCCAGCAGCCAAGATTTTGAGTACGAGCAGTACTTC. Translating gives CASSQDFEYEQYF.